The next 11 T cell receptor beta chains were all read from a single sample in a study of blood T cell dynamics during melanoma immunotherapy. Time point reported: week 3, after first cycle of checkpoint inhibitor. Sequencing was performed with immunoSEQ multiplex PCR; in TCRdb, only in-frame clones are kept and a portion is missing. The data show roughly 15,000 clones, 80% to 90% seen once. The sample here was blood, taken from a patient treated with checkpoint blockade. The origin of the receptors is a human donor with melanoma.

The rearrangement uses TRBV9 and TRBJ2-1; 9 bases match TRBD1. The V gene's germline CDR1 is SGDLS and CDR2 YYNGEE. The length of the CDR3 is 16 residues. The ends lost 4 bases at V and 0 bases at J; junction bases unmatched: 5. Here the CDR3 reads CASSPQGQGSYNEQFF. CDR3 coding DNA: TGTGCCAGCAGCCCCCAGGGACAGGGCTCCTACAATGAGCAGTTCTTC. The whole variable domain, remainder taken from reference TRBV9 and TRBJ2-1, is DSGVTQTPKHLITATGQRVTLRCSPRSGDLSVYWYQQSLDQGLQFLIQYYNGEERAKGNILERFSAQQFPDLHSELNLSSLELGDSALYFCASSPQGQGSYNEQFFGPGTRLTVL.

The chain is built from TRBV6-5 and TRBJ1-1; 7 nucleotides match TRBD1. This CDR3 has 14 amino acids. The V and J ends lost 7 bases and 7 bases, in that order; junction bases with no gene match: 12. Germline V gene data show CDR1 as MNHEY and CDR2 as SVGAGI. In nucleotides, the CDR3 is TGTGCCAGCATTAGCAGAGACAGGGCCCGTGAAGCTTTCTTT. Protein: CASISRDRAREAFF.

This clone is a singleton in its sample. This rearrangement joins TRBV5-1 to TRBJ2-1; possibly TRBD1 for D (6 bases). V was cut by 1 base and J by 5 bases, with 10 bases left in between. CDR1 is SGHRS and CDR2 is YFSETQ in the germline V gene. The CDR3 sequence is 14 residues long. The CDR3 is CASSLHRANNEQFF. The CDR3 bases are TGCGCCAGCAGCTTGCACAGGGCCAACAATGAGCAGTTCTTC.

The CDR3 here is CATRESSGTSLPRFF. CDR3 bases: TGTGCCACCAGGGAAAGTAGCGGGACATCCCTTCCGCGGTTCTTC. The chain uses TRBV15 and TRBJ2-1; 8 positions agree with TRBD2. V lost 6 bases, J lost 15 bases, and 19 bases stayed unmatched. CDR3 size: 15 residues. The V gene's germline CDR1 is LNHNV and CDR2 YYDKDF (reference sequence).

This clone was observed a handful of times. The rearrangement uses TRBV2 and TRBJ1-5; D not certain. From germline, CDR1 is SNHLY and CDR2 FYNNEI. This CDR3 region has 12 residues. Trimming took 2 bases from V and 15 from J, leaving 14 bases between them. This CDR3 reads CASSEMPSSAHF. The DNA of the CDR3 is TGTGCCAGCAGTGAAATGCCCTCATCGGCGCATTTT.

V gene TRBV7-2 combines with J gene TRBJ2-2, with 9 bases identical to TRBD2. The germline V gene encodes CDR1 SGHTA and CDR2 FQGNSA. The V gene end was trimmed by 5 bases and the J gene end by 8 bases; junction bases not matched to a gene: 6. The CDR3 is 14 amino acids. CDR3 in DNA: TGTGCCAGCAGCCGAAACCTAGCGGGAGGGGAGCTGTTTTTT. Its translation: CASSRNLAGGELFF.

The chain joins TRBV28 to TRBJ1-1; D is possibly TRBD1 (5 bases). Germline V gives CDR1 MDHEN, CDR2 SYDVKM. CDR3 size: 15 residues. Deletions cut 6 bases from V and 3 bases from J, with 17 bases between. The CDR3 protein is CASRKIRARDTEAFF. In nucleotides, the CDR3 is TGTGCCAGCAGAAAAATCAGGGCAAGGGACACTGAAGCTTTCTTT.

This chain links TRBV4-3 with TRBJ2-1, with D maybe TRBD2 (6 bases). V was shortened by 4 bases and J by 16 bases, with 23 bases between the two germline ends. CDR1 and CDR2 from the germline V gene are LGHNA and YSLEER. The CDR3 is 14 residues long. The CDR3 protein is CASSPSALAGNSFF. The CDR3 DNA is TGCGCCAGCAGCCCTTCGGCTCTCGCGGGAAATTCTTTCTTC.

The CDR3 DNA follows: TGTGCCAGCAGCTTAGAACCCGAAGTGCAGTATTTT. This sequence encodes CASSLEPEVQYF. The rearrangement uses TRBV11-2 and TRBJ2-3, with D unclear. The CDR3 runs to 12 residues. Trimming shortened V by 0 bases and J by 11 bases, and 9 bases separated the two germline ends. From germline, CDR1 is SGHAT and CDR2 FQNNGV.

V usage is TRBV6-1 and J usage is TRBJ2-2; D is tentatively TRBD1 or TRBD2 (5 bases each). This CDR3 region has 13 residues. V dropped 5 bases and J dropped 5 bases, with 9 bases sitting between them. Per the germline V gene, CDR1 is MNHNS and CDR2 is SASEGT. The CDR3 is CASSRDGTGELFF. The CDR3 nucleotides read TGTGCCAGCAGTAGGGACGGAACCGGGGAGCTGTTTTTT.

The gene calls are TRBV10-3 and TRBJ1-6; D unclear. The V and J ends lost 3 bases and 3 bases respectively, with 9 bases between them. Looked up from germline, CDR1 is ENHRY and CDR2 is SYGVKD. The CDR3 totals 15 residues. The DNA of the CDR3 is TGTGCCATCAGTGACGAGGGCAGCTATAATTCACCCCTCCACTTT. Its protein is CAISDEGSYNSPLHF.